Reported below is one T cell receptor beta chain. The record originates from a study of control samples from healthy donors and cancer patients. The CDR3 consists of 14 residues. Trimming stripped 1 base from V and 7 bases from J, with 8 bases between. The germline V gene has CDR1 SGHTA and CDR2 FQGTGA. The assay was immunoSEQ multiplex PCR, and TCRdb's table has in-frame clones only and misses some. The sample lists approximately 86,000 clones, more than 85% occurring once. The chain couples TRBV7-3 to TRBJ1-6; D is perhaps TRBD1 (5 bases). The TCR originated in a woman in her twenties or thirties in good health. The sequencing input was blood. DNA for the CDR3: TGTGCCAGCAGCTTAATCGGGGGGAATTCACCCCTCCACTTT. It specifies CASSLIGGNSPLHF.